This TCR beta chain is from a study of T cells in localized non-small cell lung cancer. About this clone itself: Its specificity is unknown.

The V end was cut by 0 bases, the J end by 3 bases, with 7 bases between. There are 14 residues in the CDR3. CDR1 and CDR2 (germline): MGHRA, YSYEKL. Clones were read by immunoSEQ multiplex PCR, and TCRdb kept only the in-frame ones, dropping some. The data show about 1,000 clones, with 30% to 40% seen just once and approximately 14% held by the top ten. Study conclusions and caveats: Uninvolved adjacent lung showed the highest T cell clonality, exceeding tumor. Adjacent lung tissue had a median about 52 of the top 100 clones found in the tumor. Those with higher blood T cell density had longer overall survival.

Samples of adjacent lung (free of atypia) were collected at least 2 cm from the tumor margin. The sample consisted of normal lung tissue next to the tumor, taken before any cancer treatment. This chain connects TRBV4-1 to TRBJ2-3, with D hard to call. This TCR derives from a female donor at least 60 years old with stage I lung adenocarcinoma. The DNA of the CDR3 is TGCGCCAGCAGCCAAGATTATCGGACAGATACGCAGTATTTT. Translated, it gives CASSQDYRTDTQYF.